These T cell receptor beta chains were read from a single sample in a study of regulatory T cells in long-lasting Graves disease. Each CDR3 protein gets one entry after TCRdb re-called the multiplex PCR reads with MiXCR. This table holds approximately 540,000 distinct CDR3 sequences, about 12% found once. The sample was also linked to a second study, of T cells in Graves' hyperthyroidism and ophthalmopathy.

This sample comprised peripheral blood mononuclear cells (PBMCs), obtained at new diagnosis, from a patient treated with antithyroid drugs. The receptors stem from a woman in her 30s with Graves disease. Each CDR3 is given with its conserved first and last residue. A D gene is named only where the DNA matches it firmly. Clone size is not always given. Where it is, it says once, few, many or a class for expanded clones.

v_gene	d_gene	j_gene	abundance	CDR3aa	CDR3nt
TRBV7-9	-	TRBJ1-1	-	CASSFFPPPSFMNTEAFF	TGTGCCAGCAGCTTTTTTCCCCCCCCCAGCTTTATGAACACTGAAGCTTTCTTT
TRBV9	-	TRBJ2-3	many	CASSNRVSDTQYF	TGTGCCAGCAGCAACAGGGTTTCGGATACGCAGTATTTT
TRBV7-3	TRBD2	TRBJ2-1	few	CASSSGGAGEQFF	TGTGCCAGCAGCTCGGGGGGGGCCGGTGAGCAGTTCTTC
TRBV11-2	-	TRBJ2-7	many	CASSLGAQGYEQYF	TGTGCCAGCAGCTTAGGGGCCCAGGGGTACGAGCAGTACTTC
TRBV27	TRBD2	TRBJ2-5	many	CASSLLASGIQETQYF	TGTGCCAGCAGTTTGTTGGCTAGCGGCATCCAAGAGACCCAGTACTTC
TRBV11-2	-	TRBJ2-3	many	CASSPLEGVADTQYF	TGTGCCAGCAGCCCGCTGGAGGGGGTCGCAGATACGCAGTATTTT
TRBV19	-	TRBJ2-7	-	CASSPPRVNEQYF	TGTGCCAGTAGTCCCCCGAGGGTTAACGAGCAGTACTTC
TRBV7-2	-	TRBJ1-1	many	CASSKYLGVSVNTEAFF	TGTGCCAGCAGCAAATACCTAGGGGTGTCTGTGAACACTGAAGCTTTCTTT
TRBV27	-	TRBJ1-5	many	CASRLSGGNQPQHF	TGTGCCAGCAGGCTCTCCGGGGGCAATCAGCCCCAGCATTTT
TRBV5-1	-	TRBJ2-3	many	CASSLEGFGTDTQYF	TGCGCCAGCAGCTTGGAGGGGTTCGGCACAGATACGCAGTATTTT
TRBV3-1	-	TRBJ1-6	many	CASSQDMRLWNSPLHF	TGTGCCAGCAGCCAAGATATGCGCCTGTGGAATTCACCCCTCCACTTT
TRBV29-1	-	TRBJ1-1	few	CSVGDTRNTEAFF	TGCAGCGTGGGGGACACCCGGAACACTGAAGCTTTCTTT
TRBV2	-	TRBJ1-1	many	CASTSSGATEAFF	TGTGCCAGCACTAGCTCGGGGGCCACTGAAGCTTTCTTT
TRBV28	-	TRBJ2-7	-	CASSKWRAHFGEQYF	TGTGCCAGCAGTAAATGGCGGGCCCACTTCGGCGAGCAGTACTTC
TRBV7-9	-	TRBJ2-1	-	CASSLPLGEQFF	TGTGCCAGCAGCTTACCTTTGGGTGAGCAGTTCTTC
TRBV11-2	TRBD2	TRBJ2-3	-	CASSFGLAGRDTQYF	TGTGCCAGCAGCTTTGGACTAGCGGGTAGAGATACGCAGTATTTT
TRBV5-8	TRBD1	TRBJ2-1	many	CASSPERGLGLSNEQFF	TGTGCCAGCAGCCCGGAGAGGGGGCTGGGATTGAGCAATGAGCAGTTCTTC
TRBV4-3	-	TRBJ2-3	many	CASSQDPTGSTDTQYF	TGCGCCAGCAGCCAAGATCCTACAGGGAGCACAGATACGCAGTATTTT
TRBV2	-	TRBJ2-7	many	CASSGKTGLRYEQYF	TGTGCCAGCAGTGGTAAGACTGGCTTAAGGTACGAGCAGTACTTC
TRBV12-3/TRBV12-4	-	TRBJ2-4	many	CASSLEGQVLKNIQYF	TGTGCCAGCAGTTTAGAGGGACAAGTACTCAAAAACATTCAGTACTTC
TRBV27	-	TRBJ2-1	few	CASSSSLGYNEQFF	TGTGCCAGCAGTTCTAGCTTGGGGTACAATGAGCAGTTCTTC
TRBV20-1	TRBD2	TRBJ2-1	-	CSARDRRAGGYNEQFF	TGCAGTGCTAGAGATCGTAGGGCGGGAGGGTACAATGAGCAGTTCTTC
TRBV4-1	-	TRBJ1-6	few	CASSQGALETGSPLHF	TGCGCCAGCAGCCAAGGAGCGTTGGAAACGGGGTCACCCCTCCACTTT
TRBV18	TRBD1	TRBJ1-3	-	CASSQSGTVSGNTIYF	TGTGCCAGCTCACAAAGTGGGACAGTCTCTGGAAACACCATATATTTT